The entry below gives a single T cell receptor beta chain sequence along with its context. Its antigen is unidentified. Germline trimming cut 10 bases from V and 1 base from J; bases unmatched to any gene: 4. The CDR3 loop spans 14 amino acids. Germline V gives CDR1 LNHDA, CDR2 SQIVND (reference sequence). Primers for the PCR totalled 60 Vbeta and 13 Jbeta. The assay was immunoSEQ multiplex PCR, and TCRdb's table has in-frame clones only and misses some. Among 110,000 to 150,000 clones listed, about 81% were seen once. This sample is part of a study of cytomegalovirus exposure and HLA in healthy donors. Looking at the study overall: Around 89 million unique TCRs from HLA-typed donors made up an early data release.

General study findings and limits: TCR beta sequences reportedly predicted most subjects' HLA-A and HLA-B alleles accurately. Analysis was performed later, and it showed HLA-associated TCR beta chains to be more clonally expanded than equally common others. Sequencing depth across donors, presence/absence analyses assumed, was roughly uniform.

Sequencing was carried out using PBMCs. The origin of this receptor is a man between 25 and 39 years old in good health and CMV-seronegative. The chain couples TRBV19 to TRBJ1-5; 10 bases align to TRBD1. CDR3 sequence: CATDRGPSNQPQHF. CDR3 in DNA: TGTGCCACCGACAGGGGGCCCAGCAATCAGCCCCAGCATTTT.